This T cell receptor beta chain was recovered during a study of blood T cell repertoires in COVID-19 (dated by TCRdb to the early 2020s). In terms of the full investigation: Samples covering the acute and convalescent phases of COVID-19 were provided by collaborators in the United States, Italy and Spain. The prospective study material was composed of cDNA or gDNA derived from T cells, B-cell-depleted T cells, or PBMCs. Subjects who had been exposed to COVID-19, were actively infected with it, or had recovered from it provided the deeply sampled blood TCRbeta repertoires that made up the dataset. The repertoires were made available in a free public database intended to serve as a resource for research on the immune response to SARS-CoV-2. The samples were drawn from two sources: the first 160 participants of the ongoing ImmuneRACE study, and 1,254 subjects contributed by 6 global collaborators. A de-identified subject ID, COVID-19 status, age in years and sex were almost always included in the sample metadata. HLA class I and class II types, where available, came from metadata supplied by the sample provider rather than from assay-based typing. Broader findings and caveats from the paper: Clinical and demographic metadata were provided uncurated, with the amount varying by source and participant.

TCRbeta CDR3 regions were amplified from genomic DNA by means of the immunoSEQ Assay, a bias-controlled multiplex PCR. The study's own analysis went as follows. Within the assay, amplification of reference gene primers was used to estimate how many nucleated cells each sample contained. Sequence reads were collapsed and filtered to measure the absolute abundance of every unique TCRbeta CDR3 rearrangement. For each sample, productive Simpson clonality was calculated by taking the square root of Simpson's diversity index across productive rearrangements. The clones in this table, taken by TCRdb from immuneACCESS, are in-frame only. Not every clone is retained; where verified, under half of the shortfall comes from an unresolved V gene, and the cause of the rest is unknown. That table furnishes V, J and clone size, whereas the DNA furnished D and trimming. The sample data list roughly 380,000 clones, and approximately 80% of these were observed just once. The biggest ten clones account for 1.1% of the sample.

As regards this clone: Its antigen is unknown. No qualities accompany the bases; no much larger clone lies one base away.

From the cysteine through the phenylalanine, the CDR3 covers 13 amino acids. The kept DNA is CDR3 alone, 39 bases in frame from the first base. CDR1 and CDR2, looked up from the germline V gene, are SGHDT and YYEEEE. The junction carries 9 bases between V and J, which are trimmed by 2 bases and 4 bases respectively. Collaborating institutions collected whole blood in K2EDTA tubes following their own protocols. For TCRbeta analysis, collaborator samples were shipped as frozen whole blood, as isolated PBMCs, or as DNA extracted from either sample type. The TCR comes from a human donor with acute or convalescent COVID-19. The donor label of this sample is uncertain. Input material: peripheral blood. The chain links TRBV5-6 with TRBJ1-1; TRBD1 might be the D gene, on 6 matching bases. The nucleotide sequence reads TGTGCCAGCAGCTTCAGGGGCGCCACTGAAGCTTTCTTT. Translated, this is CASSFRGATEAFF.